This T cell receptor beta chain was captured in a study of T cell responses to AZD1222 COVID-19 vaccine (dated by TCRdb to the early 2020s). Regarding the research as a whole: A total of about 230 trial participants underwent TCR sequencing, of whom some 210 received two doses of AZD1222 and about 26 received two doses of the MenACWY control vaccine. Enrollment into the trials was organized by age into subgroups of 18-55, 56-69 and 70-plus years, and those subgroups contained roughly 150, 30 and 60 TCR-sequenced participants, respectively. What the work shows at the level of the full study, not this receptor alone: Conclusions about previously exposed vaccinees were limited because only a handful of AZD1222 recipients were SARS-CoV-2 seropositive at baseline. Participants were mostly white British, with more females than males. The authors suggested clonal diversity may have been underestimated. The vaccine-associated CD4 TCRs covered the entire spike protein, and the dominant responses fell in regions 160-218 and 743-854. The 56-69-year group was small, and its depth increase did not reach significance, likely because of low power. A significant rise in spike-specific TCR breadth and depth was observed after two AZD1222 doses relative to day 0 and relative to MenACWY recipients. Because no samples from the day 14 peak response were available, repertoires could be characterized only after the peak T cell response. Reportedly, almost half of the unique spike-specific TCRs recognized epitopes lying outside the regions that are mutated in the B.1.351 and B.1.1.7 variants.

As concerns this clone: Its antigen specificity is not known. Per-nucleotide qualities are absent, and no much larger clonotype sits a single base away.

The sample's time point label, in plain terms: baseline before first vaccination. In the paper's terms, the treatment or condition label means: meningococcal conjugate vaccine given as trial control. The vaccinee samples were drawn from two UK trials, COV001 and COV002, one of which was a single-blind randomized controlled phase 2/3 trial testing AZD1222 (ChAdOx1 nCoV-19) in healthy adults. For TCRbeta chain sequencing, PBMC samples were collected from trial participants at day 0 and at day 28 after the second dose. CDR1 ENHRY and CDR2 SYGVKD are derived from the germline V gene. Relative to germline, V is 5 bases shorter and J is 8 bases shorter, with 18 bases between their ends. CDR3 length: 15 amino acids, cysteine to phenylalanine. Only the CDR3 portion is preserved as DNA: 45 bases, with reading frame beginning at the first base. The CDR3 regions of human TCRbeta chains were subjected to immunosequencing. Per the authors' processing: Repertoire TCRs were checked for matches against a reference library of SARS-CoV-2-specific TCRs that had been generated using the MIRA antigen-specificity platform. Breadth was defined as the fraction of unique TCRs that were SARS-CoV-2-associated. Depth was defined as the fraction of total T cells that were SARS-CoV-2-associated. Using the MIRA data, each spike-specific TCR was assigned both to the spike region to which the TCR was reactive and to a CD4 or CD8 class. Log10-transformed breadth and depth values were compared by one-way ANOVA with Sidak's multiple comparisons tests. The table was pulled from immuneACCESS by TCRdb, which kept in-frame rearrangements only. Such tables lose some clones; where checked, under half of the loss comes from unresolved V genes, and the rest has no known cause. V and J calls and clone size are those listed in that table; D and trimming were worked out from the DNA. For this sample the table gives about 150,000 clones, of which approximately 87% were detected only once. 5.5% of the sample comes from the top ten.

Sequencing was performed on peripheral blood, taken on day 0 of MenACWY control vaccination. The V gene is TRBV10-3 and the J gene is TRBJ1-4, with no reliable assignment of the D segment. This clonotype originated in an adult in good health. CDR3 reads: CAISQDGVIGEKLFF. In nucleotides, the sequence is TGTGCCATCAGTCAGGATGGGGTTATAGGAGAAAAACTGTTTTTT.